These 2 T cell receptor beta chains share one sample of origin, sequenced in a study of low-dose radiotherapy and immunotherapy resistance in tumors. Using a constant-region primer together with a V-primer adapter, TCRs were subjected to around 20 PCR cycles of amplification. Using its own MiXCR run on the reads, TCRdb lists one record per CDR3 protein. Here the sample spans roughly 48,000 distinct CDR3 sequences, 33% being singletons. As to time point: after trial treatment. Treatment given: LDRT plus nivolumab, ipilimumab, low-dose cyclophosphamide and aspirin (RACIN trial). The source was PBMCs, collected after low-dose radiotherapy plus immunotherapy. The receptors shown here come from a male donor with rectosigmoid adenocarcinoma.

Many counts were recorded for this clonotype. V and J are TRBV7-8 and TRBJ2-1; weak D call: TRBD1 (5 bases). Germline V gene lookup returns CDR1 SGHVS and CDR2 FQNEAQ. The CDR3 contains 13 residues. The V end was cut by 3 bases, the J end by 3 bases, with 6 bases between. The chain's CDR3 is CASSFQGYNEQFF. The CDR3, as DNA: TGTGCCAGCAGCTTCCAGGGCTACAATGAGCAGTTCTTC.

The V call is TRBV6-5, the J call TRBJ1-2, with D possibly TRBD1 on 5 matching bases. V gave up 6 bases and J gave up 8 bases, with 16 bases separating them. In germline, CDR1 is MNHEY, CDR2 SVGAGI. The CDR3 is 13 residues long. CDR3 in amino acids: CASRKGGAQGYTF. The CDR3 coding sequence is TGTGCCAGCAGGAAGGGAGGGGCGCAGGGCTACACCTTC.